Reported below is one T cell receptor (beta chain). Only a few counts were recorded for this clone. Its target antigen remains unknown. It has no much larger one-base neighbor in the sample; base qualities were not kept. To sequence the TCRbeta CDR3 region, genomic DNA was isolated from the sorted cells. TCRbeta CDR3 regions were sequenced using the immunoSEQ Assay. The immuneACCESS repertoire file appears here via TCRdb, limited to in-frame rearrangements. These files lack a portion of the clones; in checked studies, under half of the deficit traces to unresolved V genes, and the cause of the others is not known. Recorded for this sample are approximately 62,000 clones; roughly 86% of them occurred a single time. The top ten clones comprise approximately 5.4% of the sample. CDR1 and CDR2 (MDHEN, SYDVKM) derive from the germline V gene. The CDR3 has 15 amino acids, counting the end cysteine and phenylalanine. Only the CDR3 part of the read is kept: 45 bases, read in frame from the first base. Germline trimming amounts to 5 bases on V and 7 bases on J, with 11 as the count of junction bases outside the gene matches.

The sample belongs to a study of OX40 agonist ivuxolimab in advanced cancers. For context, the study as a whole: Ivuxolimab, which targeted the costimulatory receptor OX40 (CD134), was an agonistic, fully human IgG2 monoclonal antibody. Partial responses occurred in three dose-escalation patients: two with cutaneous melanoma and one with hepatocellular carcinoma. Intravenous ivuxolimab was administered to patients every 2 weeks at six dose levels: 0.01, 0.1, 0.3, 1.5, 3 and 10 mg/kg. The paper reports the monotherapy dose-escalation portion (N = 52 patients) of the phase I ivuxolimab trial. Patients were allowed to have had prior anti-PD-1, anti-PD-L1 or anti-CTLA-4 therapy, and around 37% of the dose-escalation patients had previously received checkpoint inhibitors. Of the approximately 50 dose-escalation patients, hepatocellular carcinoma was present in around 20, melanoma in some 15, renal cell carcinoma in 9 and head and neck cancer in 9. In the dose-escalation cohort, 82.7% of patients were male, and the mean age was roughly 60 years, with a range of roughly 23 to 85. The purpose of peripheral TCRbeta sequencing was to test whether ivuxolimab changed TCR sequence diversity and led to clonal T-cell expansion. Beyond this particular receptor, the publication reports: At doses of 0.1 to 3.0 mg/kg, clonal expansion of both CD4+ and CD8+ blood T cells was observed from baseline to week 6. In the 0.1-3.0 mg/kg groups, partial responders were among the patients with the lowest normalized peripheral clonal expansion, particularly in CD8+ T cells. After ivuxolimab, more expanded clones were found on average in CD8+ T cells than in CD4+ T cells. Low levels of normalized T-cell clonal expansion were also seen in some nonresponding patients. The antigen specificity of the clonally expanded peripheral T cells was not determined.

Patients with autoimmune disease history or receiving systemic immunosuppression were excluded from the trial. Peripheral blood for TCR sequencing was collected from all dose cohorts at baseline, on cycle 4 day 1, and on cycle 7 day 1. Samples were obtained from an open-label, multicenter, first-in-human phase I dose-escalation trial of ivuxolimab. Adults with locally advanced or metastatic melanoma, renal cell, hepatocellular, or head and neck squamous cell carcinoma were enrolled in the trial. Before TCR sequencing, CD4+ and CD8+ T cells were separately sorted from peripheral blood. The V and J segments used are TRBV28 and TRBJ1-5, with 7 bases aligning to TRBD1. The specimen comprised CD4+ or CD8+ T cells sorted from blood, sampled in a trial of the OX40 agonist ivuxolimab. The receptor was derived from an adult with an advanced solid tumor such as melanoma, head and neck, liver or kidney cancer. The sequence in DNA is TGTGCCAGCAGTCAAACCTACAGGGGTATACAGCCCCAGCATTTT. It codes for CASSQTYRGIQPQHF.